A selection of T cell receptor beta chains follows, all from one sample in a study of blood T cell repertoires in COVID-19. TCRdb's copy holds only in-frame clones and misses some; the assay was immunoSEQ multiplex PCR. This table has about 200,000 clones, roughly 80% appearing once. Specimen: peripheral blood. These TCRs come from a woman at least 80 years old with acute or convalescent COVID-19. Each CDR3 is given with its conserved first and last residue. D genes are given only for firm matches. Clone size is given for some rows only: seen once, a few or many times, or a class if the clone is expanded.

abundance | d_gene | len | j_gene | v_gene | CDR3aa | CDR3nt
. | TRBD1 | 15 | TRBJ2-3 | TRBV18 | CASSPLGQGADTQYF | TGTGCCAGCTCACCACTGGGACAGGGGGCAGATACGCAGTATTTT
. | . | 13 | TRBJ1-3 | TRBV2 | CASSTFSGNTIYF | TGTGCCAGCAGCACTTTCTCTGGAAACACCATATATTTT
. | TRBD1 | 14 | TRBJ2-5 | TRBV4-2 | CASSQEGGLETQYF | TGTGCCAGCAGCCAAGAAGGGGGCTTGGAGACCCAGTACTTC
. | TRBD1 | 15 | TRBJ2-2 | TRBV20-1 | CSASDRGRITGELFF | TGCAGTGCGAGTGACAGGGGCAGAATCACCGGGGAGCTGTTTTTT
. | TRBD1 | 15 | TRBJ2-4 | TRBV5-1 | CASSLTDRGENIQYF | TGCGCCAGCAGCTTAACTGACAGGGGGGAAAACATTCAGTACTTC
. | . | 13 | TRBJ1-2 | TRBV27 | CASGRAGGYGYTF | TGTGCCAGCGGCCGAGCGGGGGGGTATGGCTACACCTTC
. | . | 15 | TRBJ1-1 | TRBV2 | CASTITRETGTEAFF | TGTGCCAGCACTATAACCCGGGAGACGGGCACTGAAGCTTTCTTT
. | TRBD1 | 14 | TRBJ2-2 | TRBV29-1 | CSVSGGATAGELFF | TGCAGCGTCTCAGGGGGTGCTACTGCCGGGGAGCTGTTTTTT
. | . | 18 | TRBJ2-7 | TRBV1 | CTSSQDLTSGRLASEQYF | TGCACCAGCAGCCAAGATCTAACTAGCGGGAGACTTGCCTCCGAGCAGTACTTC
. | TRBD2 | 13 | TRBJ2-3 | TRBV7-2 | CASSLVSGGAQYF | TGTGCCAGCAGCTTAGTAAGCGGGGGGGCGCAGTATTTT
. | . | 13 | TRBJ1-1 | TRBV29-1 | CSGLKGGNTEAFF | TGCAGCGGCCTTAAAGGGGGGAACACTGAAGCTTTCTTT
once | TRBD1 | 13 | TRBJ1-5 | TRBV29-1 | CSVVDRNNQPQHF | TGCAGCGTTGTGGACAGGAACAATCAGCCCCAGCATTTT
. | . | 15 | TRBJ2-3 | TRBV18 | CASSPTRLNTDTQYF | TGTGCCAGCTCACCAACTAGACTCAATACAGATACGCAGTATTTT
. | TRBD2 | 14 | TRBJ2-5 | TRBV29-1 | CSSEGAGGKETQYF | TGCAGCTCCGAGGGAGCGGGGGGCAAAGAGACCCAGTACTTC
few | TRBD1 | 17 | TRBJ2-7 | TRBV12-5 | CASGLVPGTGVYYEQYF | TGTGCTAGTGGTTTGGTACCTGGAACAGGGGTCTACTACGAGCAGTACTTC
. | . | 16 | TRBJ2-5 | TRBV11-1 | CASSLAGDSRQETQYF | TGTGCCAGCAGCTTAGCAGGCGACAGCAGACAAGAGACCCAGTACTTC
. | . | 14 | TRBJ1-4 | TRBV11-3 | CASSSGAANEKLFF | TGTGCCAGCAGCTCAGGGGCGGCTAATGAAAAACTGTTTTTT
. | TRBD2 | 14 | TRBJ2-7 | TRBV19 | CASSTPGLAYEQYF | TGTGCCAGTAGCACCCCTGGACTAGCTTACGAGCAGTACTTC
. | . | 17 | TRBJ2-7 | TRBV5-4 | CASSPGFSGHGGNEQYF | TGTGCCAGCAGCCCCGGGTTTAGCGGCCATGGAGGAAACGAGCAGTACTTC
. | TRBD1 | 15 | TRBJ1-2 | TRBV7-2 | CASSTQTGDVYGYTF | TGTGCCAGCAGCACCCAGACAGGGGACGTCTATGGCTACACCTTC
few | TRBD2 | 15 | TRBJ2-1 | TRBV19 | CASSVTSGGFDEQFF | TGTGCCAGTAGTGTCACTAGCGGGGGGTTTGATGAGCAGTTCTTC
. | . | 19 | TRBJ2-1 | TRBV21-1 | CASSMWGGTAGGSYNEQFF | TGTGCCAGCAGCATGTGGGGGGGAACGGCGGGAGGGAGCTACAATGAGCAGTTCTTC
. | TRBD2 | 14 | TRBJ2-3 | TRBV5-6 | CASSLGTNTDTQYF | TGTGCCAGCAGCTTAGGGACTAACACAGATACGCAGTATTTT
. | . | 14 | TRBJ1-1 | TRBV11-3 | CASSLVFSNTEAFF | TGTGCCAGCAGCTTAGTATTCTCGAACACTGAAGCTTTCTTT
. | TRBD2 | 13 | TRBJ2-7 | TRBV3-1/TRBV3-2 | CASSGTRQGEQYF | TGTGCCAGCAGCGGGACTAGGCAGGGCGAGCAGTACTTC
. | . | 13 | TRBJ1-1 | TRBV24-1 | CATSDGGDTEAFF | TGTGCCACCAGTGATGGGGGGGACACTGAAGCTTTCTTT
. | TRBD2 | 15 | TRBJ2-1 | TRBV25-1 | CASSEGTSGNNEQFF | TGTGCCAGCAGTGAGGGGACTAGCGGGAACAATGAGCAGTTCTTC
few | TRBD1 | 13 | TRBJ2-7 | TRBV7-2 | CASGKRDSYEQYF | TGTGCCAGCGGCAAACGGGACAGCTACGAGCAGTACTTC
. | . | 15 | TRBJ1-1 | TRBV5-1 | CASSSVGGQNTEAFF | TGCGCCAGCAGCTCGGTAGGCGGACAGAACACTGAAGCTTTCTTT
. | TRBD1 | 16 | TRBJ1-1 | TRBV7-2 | CASSLVLAGGSFEAFF | TGTGCCAGCAGCTTAGTCCTGGCAGGGGGTAGTTTTGAAGCTTTCTTT
. | TRBD1 | 14 | TRBJ1-4 | TRBV9 | CASSARQGDEKLFF | TGTGCCAGCAGCGCCCGACAGGGTGACGAAAAACTGTTTTTT
. | . | 11 | TRBJ2-7 | TRBV10-1 | CASSESGVQYF | TGCGCCAGCAGTGAGTCCGGAGTCCAGTACTTC
. | TRBD1 | 14 | TRBJ1-6 | TRBV7-9 | CASSSDRGASPLHF | TGTGCCAGCAGCTCGGACAGGGGGGCTTCACCCCTCCACTTT
. | . | 15 | TRBJ2-3 | TRBV19 | CASSFGRGRTDTQYF | TGTGCCAGTAGCTTCGGCAGGGGAAGAACAGATACGCAGTATTTT
once | TRBD1 | 15 | TRBJ2-1 | TRBV27 | CASSYRQGTGNEQFF | TGTGCCAGCAGTTACCGACAGGGAACTGGGAATGAGCAGTTCTTC
. | . | 13 | TRBJ1-6 | TRBV10-3 | CAISERTTKALHF | TGTGCCATCAGTGAAAGGACAACCAAGGCCCTCCACTTT
many | . | 18 | TRBJ2-2 | TRBV2 | CASSDFGRGRQATGELFF | TGTGCCAGCAGTGACTTCGGCAGGGGTAGGCAGGCCACCGGGGAGCTGTTTTTT
. | . | 15 | TRBJ2-2 | TRBV6-6 | CASSYSRSEGGELFF | TGTGCCAGCAGTTACTCGAGGTCGGAGGGCGGGGAGCTGTTTTTT
. | TRBD1 | 16 | TRBJ2-3 | TRBV6-5 | CASSSHRQGGSDTQYF | TGTGCCAGCAGTTCCCACCGACAGGGGGGTTCAGATACGCAGTATTTT
. | TRBD2 | 15 | TRBJ2-7 | TRBV4-1 | CASSHPGLAQYEQYF | TGCGCCAGCAGCCATCCCGGACTAGCGCAGTACGAGCAGTACTTC
. | TRBD2 | 14 | TRBJ2-1 | TRBV13 | CASSISGSYNEQFF | TGTGCCAGCAGCATTAGCGGGAGTTACAATGAGCAGTTCTTC
. | TRBD2 | 15 | TRBJ2-7 | TRBV30 | CAWSVRGLAGYEQYF | TGTGCCTGGAGTGTACGAGGACTAGCAGGGTACGAGCAGTACTTC
. | . | 15 | TRBJ1-2 | TRBV7-8 | CASSQWQGPNYGYTF | TGTGCCAGCAGCCAGTGGCAGGGTCCTAACTATGGCTACACCTTC
. | . | 15 | TRBJ1-1 | TRBV7-9 | CASSARQGTNTEAFF | TGTGCCAGCAGCGCACGTCAGGGGACGAACACTGAAGCTTTCTTT
. | TRBD2 | 16 | TRBJ2-1 | TRBV7-2 | CASSKTSGPAHNEQFF | TGTGCCAGCAGCAAAACTAGCGGGCCAGCCCACAATGAGCAGTTCTTC
. | TRBD1 | 15 | TRBJ1-5 | TRBV6-5 | CASRTGTGQVQPQHF | TGTGCCAGCAGAACCGGGACAGGGCAGGTTCAGCCCCAGCATTTT
. | TRBD2 | 15 | TRBJ2-5 | TRBV29-1 | CSVTPGLAGAETQYF | TGCAGCGTTACACCGGGACTAGCGGGAGCAGAGACCCAGTACTTC
. | . | 12 | TRBJ2-3 | TRBV28 | CAGAGGADTQYF | TGTGCGGGGGCGGGCGGCGCAGATACGCAGTATTTT
. | . | 14 | TRBJ1-1 | TRBV6-5 | CASTREGGVTEAFF | TGTGCCAGCACCCGAGAGGGAGGCGTCACTGAAGCTTTCTTT
. | . | 14 | TRBJ2-7 | TRBV27 | CASSLQRSSYEQYF | TGTGCCAGCAGTTTGCAGCGGAGCTCCTACGAGCAGTACTTC
. | TRBD1 | 15 | TRBJ2-2 | TRBV6-6 | CASSKPTGGTGELFF | TGTGCCAGCAGTAAGCCGACAGGGGGCACCGGGGAGCTGTTTTTT
. | . | 18 | TRBJ1-2 | TRBV3-1/TRBV3-2 | CASSQESRGAVGIHGYTF | TGTGCCAGCAGCCAAGAATCCAGGGGCGCGGTCGGTATCCATGGCTACACCTTC
. | TRBD1 | 15 | TRBJ2-7 | TRBV11-2 | CASSFSGQVVYEQYF | TGTGCCAGCAGCTTTTCAGGACAGGTAGTCTACGAGCAGTACTTC
. | TRBD1 | 17 | TRBJ1-2 | TRBV15 | CATSRGPGQGAPYGYTF | TGTGCCACCAGCAGAGGACCGGGACAGGGGGCGCCCTATGGCTACACCTTC
once | TRBD1 | 15 | TRBJ1-5 | TRBV18 | CASSPQPGGNQPQHF | TGTGCCAGCTCACCACAGCCAGGGGGGAATCAGCCCCAGCATTTT
. | . | 17 | TRBJ2-7 | TRBV27 | CASGAGSGAREYYEQYF | TGTGCCAGCGGGGCGGGGAGCGGCGCGAGAGAGTACTACGAGCAGTACTTC
. | . | 16 | TRBJ2-5 | TRBV5-7 | CASSLSLASALGTQYF | TGTGCCAGCAGCTTGAGTCTCGCTAGCGCGCTCGGGACCCAGTACTTC
few | . | 15 | TRBJ1-2 | TRBV7-2 | CASSLPSGAFRGYTF | TGTGCCAGCAGCTTACCGAGCGGCGCCTTTAGGGGCTACACCTTC